The source of this T cell receptor beta chain is a study of blood T cell repertoires in COVID-19. Data came from immunoSEQ multiplex PCR; TCRdb stores just in-frame clones and leaves some out. The sample carries almost 250,000 clones, about 89% recorded once. This CDR3 is built from 13 residues. Germline V CDR1 and CDR2: LGHNA, YNFKEQ. V lost 0 bases, J lost 5 bases, and 5 bases lay in between. This clonotype was obtained from a woman younger than 45 who had recovered from COVID-19. The chain links TRBV4-2 to TRBJ1-5; no definite D call. The sequenced sample was PBMCs or T cells enriched from blood (not recorded which). Written as DNA, the CDR3 is TGTGCCAGCAGCCAAGAGAGCTATCAGCCCCAGCATTTT. Translated: CASSQESYQPQHF.